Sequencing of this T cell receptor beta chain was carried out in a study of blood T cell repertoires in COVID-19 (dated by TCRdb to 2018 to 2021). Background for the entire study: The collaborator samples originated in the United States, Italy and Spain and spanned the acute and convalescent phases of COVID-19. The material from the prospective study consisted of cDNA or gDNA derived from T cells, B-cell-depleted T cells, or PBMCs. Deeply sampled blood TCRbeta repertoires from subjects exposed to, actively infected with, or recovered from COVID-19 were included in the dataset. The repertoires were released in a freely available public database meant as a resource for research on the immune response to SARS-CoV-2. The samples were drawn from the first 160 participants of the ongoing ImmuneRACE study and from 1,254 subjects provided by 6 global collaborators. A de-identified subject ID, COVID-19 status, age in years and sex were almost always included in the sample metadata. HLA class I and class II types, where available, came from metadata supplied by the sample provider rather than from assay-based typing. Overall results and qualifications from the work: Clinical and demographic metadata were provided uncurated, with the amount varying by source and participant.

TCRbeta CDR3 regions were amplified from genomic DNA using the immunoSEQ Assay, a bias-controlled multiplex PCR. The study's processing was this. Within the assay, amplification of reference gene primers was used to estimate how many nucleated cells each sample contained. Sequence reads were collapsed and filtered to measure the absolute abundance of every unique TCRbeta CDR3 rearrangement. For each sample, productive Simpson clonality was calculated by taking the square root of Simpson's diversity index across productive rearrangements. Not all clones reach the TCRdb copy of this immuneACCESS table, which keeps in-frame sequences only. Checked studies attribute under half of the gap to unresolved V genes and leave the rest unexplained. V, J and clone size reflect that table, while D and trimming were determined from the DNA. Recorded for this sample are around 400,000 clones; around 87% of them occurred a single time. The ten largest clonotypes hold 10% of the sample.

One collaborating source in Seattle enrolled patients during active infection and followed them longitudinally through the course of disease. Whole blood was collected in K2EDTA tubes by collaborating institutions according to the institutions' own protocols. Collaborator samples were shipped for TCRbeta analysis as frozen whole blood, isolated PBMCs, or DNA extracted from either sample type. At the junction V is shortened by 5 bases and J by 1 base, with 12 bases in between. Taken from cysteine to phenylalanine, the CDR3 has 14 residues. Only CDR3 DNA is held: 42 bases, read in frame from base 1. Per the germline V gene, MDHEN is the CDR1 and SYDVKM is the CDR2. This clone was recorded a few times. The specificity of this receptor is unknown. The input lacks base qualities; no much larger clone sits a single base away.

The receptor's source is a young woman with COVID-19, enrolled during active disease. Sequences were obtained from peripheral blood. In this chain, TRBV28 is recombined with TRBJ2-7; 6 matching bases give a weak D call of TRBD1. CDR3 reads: CASSRRTVSYEQYF. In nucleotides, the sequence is TGTGCCAGCAGTCGCCGGACAGTATCCTACGAGCAGTACTTC.